The 28 T cell receptor beta chains presented below share a single source sample, sequenced in a study of cytomegalovirus exposure and HLA in healthy donors. This table comes from immunoSEQ multiplex PCR, and its TCRdb copy is limited to in-frame clones, with some not included. The sample shows some 150,000 clones, about 90% of them seen only once. Sequenced material: PBMCs. The receptors derive from a woman aged 25 to 39 in good health and CMV-seropositive.

The chain has TRBV19 and TRBJ2-7, with 9 bases matching TRBD1. Germline CDR1 LNHDA, CDR2 SQIVND (reference sequence). The CDR3 is 14 residues long. V was clipped by 3 bases and J by 4 bases; unmatched bases: 4. The CDR3 protein is CASSMGQGPYEQYF. The CDR3 nucleotides read TGTGCCAGTAGTATGGGACAGGGTCCTTACGAGCAGTACTTC.

V and J are TRBV19 and TRBJ1-5, with D maybe TRBD1 (6 bases). The V gene lost 7 bases and the J gene lost 9 bases, with 16 bases spanning the gap. Per germline, CDR1 LNHDA and CDR2 SQIVND (reference sequence). The CDR3 is 13 amino acids. The chain's CDR3 is CASTAQGNGPQHF. CDR3 in DNA: TGTGCCAGTACCGCTCAGGGGAATGGGCCCCAGCATTTT. Based on the CDR3 plus reference TRBV19 and TRBJ1-5, the full variable domain is DGGITQSPKYLFRKEGQNVTLSCEQNLNHDAMYWYRQDPGQGLRLIYYSQIVNDFQKGDIAEGYSVSREKKESFPLTVTSAQKNPTAFYLCASTAQGNGPQHFGDGTRLSIL.

The V and J genes are TRBV10-3 and TRBJ2-7, with 10 bases that match TRBD2. CDR3 size: 16 residues. Per germline, CDR1 ENHRY and CDR2 SYGVKD. The junction had 6 bases not matched to a gene; V was cut back by 0 bases and J by 4 bases. The CDR3 bases are TGTGCCATCAGTGAGTCCAGCGGGGGGGCCGCATACGAGCAGTACTTC. This sequence encodes CAISESSGGAAYEQYF.

The chain combines TRBV29-1 with TRBJ2-1; D gene uncertain. The CDR3 loop spans 12 amino acids. Trimming left V 0 bases short and J 10 bases short, with 10 bases between. Germline CDR1 is SQVTM and CDR2 is ANQGSEA. The CDR3: CSVEDGYLEQFF. CDR3 sequence (DNA): TGCAGCGTTGAAGACGGGTATCTCGAGCAGTTCTTC.

This chain connects TRBV5-6 to TRBJ2-3; 12 bases fit TRBD2. The CDR3 has 17 residues. The V segment lost 6 bases and the J segment 2 bases; nucleotides outside the gene matches: 10. Germline CDR1 reads SGHDT; CDR2 reads YYEEEE. CDR3 amino acids: CASKNHRTSGATDTQYF. The DNA for the CDR3 is TGTGCCAGCAAGAACCACAGGACTAGCGGGGCCACAGATACGCAGTATTTT.

The chain recombines TRBV6-1 with TRBJ2-7, with TRBD1 matching over 8 bases. Germline-derived CDR1 and CDR2 are MNHNS and SASEGT. J gave up 5 bases and V 2 bases, and 17 bases lay outside the gene matches. This CDR3 contains 18 residues. The DNA for the CDR3 is TGTGCCAGCAGTGAATTCCCCCCCGCGAGACAGGGGAATAACGAGCAGTACTTC. It is translated as CASSEFPPARQGNNEQYF.

The chain combines TRBV2 with TRBJ2-3, with 7 bases identical to TRBD2. Germline CDR1 and CDR2: SNHLY and FYNNEI. This CDR3 has 13 residues. The trim removed 6 bases at V and 3 bases at J, leaving 3 bases unmatched. The chain's CDR3 is CASRFGRTDTQYF. The CDR3 nucleotides are TGTGCCAGCAGGTTCGGGAGGACAGATACGCAGTATTTT.

In nucleotides, the CDR3 is TGTGCCAGCAGCTTGTCCAGGGGGCTGGGATACGAGCAGTACTTC. This sequence encodes CASSLSRGLGYEQYF. The chain is built from TRBV5-6 and TRBJ2-7; the match to TRBD1 covers 8 bases. Trimming took 1 base from V and 4 from J; bases not matched to a gene: 7. CDR1 SGHDT and CDR2 YYEEEE come from the germline V gene. This CDR3 comprises 15 residues.

The chain joins TRBV7-2 to TRBJ2-3; TRBD2 matches at 10 bases. The CDR3 covers 14 residues. Germline V CDR1 and CDR2: SGHTA, FQGNSA. The J segment lost 10 bases and the V segment lost 7 bases, leaving 11 bases of the junction unmatched. The CDR3 sequence: CASIQTPSGSSQYF. CDR3 nucleotide sequence: TGTGCCAGCATACAAACCCCTAGCGGGAGTTCGCAGTATTTT.

V gene TRBV5-5 combines with J gene TRBJ2-7, with TRBD2 identical over 7 bases. V lost 4 bases to trimming and J lost 5 bases; unmatched junction nucleotides: 15. Germline V gene lookup returns CDR1 SGHKS and CDR2 YYEKEE (reference sequence). The CDR3 is 16 residues long. CDR3 in DNA: TGTGCCAGCAGCGGCCTGGGGGGGTATACCGGCGACGAGCAGTACTTC. Translated, it gives CASSGLGGYTGDEQYF.

The CDR3 is CASKTGAWGYTF. The CDR3 coding sequence is TGTGCCAGTAAGACAGGGGCTTGGGGCTACACCTTC. V gene TRBV6-6 combines with J gene TRBJ1-2, with TRBD1 identical over 8 bases. The trim removed 9 bases at V and 8 bases at J, leaving 8 bases unmatched. The CDR3 is 12 residues long. Germline V gives CDR1 MNHNY, CDR2 SVGAGI (reference sequence).

The chain employs TRBV27 and TRBJ2-7, with 9 nucleotides matching TRBD1. With V trimmed by 5 bases and J by 0 bases, 2 bases remained unmatched. This CDR3 spans 14 amino acids. Germline CDR1 reads MNHEY; CDR2 reads SMNVEV (reference sequence). The CDR3 region has the DNA TGTGCCAGCAGTAGGGACAGGGTCTCCTACGAGCAGTACTTC. Amino acids: CASSRDRVSYEQYF.

This chain uses TRBV6-6 with TRBJ2-1, with D possibly TRBD1 on 8 matching bases. CDR1 is MNHNY, CDR2 SVGAGI, per germline (reference sequence). V shed 7 bases and J shed 5 bases, with 21 bases lying between them. The CDR3 spans 16 residues. The CDR3 DNA sequence: TGTGCCAGCAACTTAAACAGGGGGAGGGGAAACAATGAGCAGTTCTTC. Encoded protein: CASNLNRGRGNNEQFF.

The rearrangement links TRBV19 to TRBJ2-7, with a tentative D call TRBD1 (5 bases). The V end lost 0 bases, the J end lost 2 bases, and 5 bases lay between the germline ends. This CDR3 spans 13 amino acids. In germline, CDR1 is LNHDA, CDR2 SQIVND (reference sequence). CDR3 loop: CASSIEDTYEQYF. The DNA for the CDR3 is TGTGCCAGTAGTATAGAGGACACCTACGAGCAGTACTTC.

The rearrangement joins TRBV5-1 to TRBJ1-4; 10 bases map to TRBD1. V trimming: 3 bases; J trimming: 8 bases; junction bases outside the gene matches: 4. The CDR3 is 14 amino acids. Germline loops: CDR1 SGHRS, CDR2 YFSETQ. As DNA, the CDR3 is TGCGCCAGCAGCTCGGGACAGGGGAGCGAAAAACTGTTTTTT. It codes for CASSSGQGSEKLFF.

The chain carries TRBV29-1 and TRBJ1-1; the match to TRBD1 covers 9 bases. Unmatched junction bases numbered 17, after V lost 0 bases and J lost 3 bases. The CDR3 runs to 19 residues. Germline CDR1 reads SQVTM; CDR2 reads ANQGSEA. The chain's CDR3 is CSVEDAPPGQGRKDTEAFF. DNA of the CDR3: TGCAGCGTTGAAGATGCCCCACCGGGACAGGGCAGGAAGGACACTGAAGCTTTCTTT.

The chain employs TRBV15 and TRBJ2-5; 7 bases map to TRBD2. Trimming took 2 bases from V and 1 from J; bases not matched to a gene: 4. The CDR3 sequence is 15 residues long. CDR1 is LNHNV, CDR2 YYDKDF, per germline (reference sequence). CDR3 nucleotides: TGTGCCACCAGCAGAATGCGGACTAGCCAAGAGACCCAGTACTTC. It specifies CATSRMRTSQETQYF.

V and J are TRBV4-1 and TRBJ2-2; TRBD1 matches 7 bases. The CDR3 is 15 residues long. Germline CDR1 and CDR2: MGHRA and YSYEKL. V lost 5 bases, J lost 3 bases, and 6 bases stayed unmatched. CDR3 sequence (DNA): TGCGCCAGCAGCGCGACAGGGTTGGACACCGGGGAGCTGTTTTTT. This encodes CASSATGLDTGELFF.

A single count supports this clone. CDR3 nucleotides: TGTGCCAGTAGTATCGGGGAGGGCCGAGATACGCAGTATTTT. Translated, it gives CASSIGEGRDTQYF. The chain is built from TRBV19 and TRBJ2-3; 7 bases map to TRBD2. V lost 3 bases, J lost 5 bases, and 5 bases stayed unmatched. CDR1 and CDR2 (germline): LNHDA, SQIVND (reference sequence). The CDR3 is 14 amino acids. Full variable domain (outside the CDR3, taken from reference TRBV19 and TRBJ2-3): DGGITQSPKYLFRKEGQNVTLSCEQNLNHDAMYWYRQDPGQGLRLIYYSQIVNDFQKGDIAEGYSVSREKKESFPLTVTSAQKNPTAFYLCASSIGEGRDTQYFGPGTRLTVL.

The chain is built from TRBV28 and TRBJ2-7, with TRBD1 matching over 9 bases. Germline-derived CDR1 and CDR2 are MDHEN and SYDVKM. V was clipped by 5 bases and J by 2 bases; unmatched bases: 13. The CDR3 covers 17 residues. CDR3 amino acids: CASSPGTGTSLPYEQYF. The CDR3 region has the DNA TGTGCCAGCAGTCCCGGGACAGGGACTTCCCTACCCTACGAGCAGTACTTC. Complete variable domain (other parts from reference TRBV28 and TRBJ2-7): DVKVTQSSRYLVKRTGEKVFLECVQDMDHENMFWYRQDPGLGLRLIYFSYDVKMKEKGDIPEGYSVSREKKERFSLILESASTNQTSMYLCASSPGTGTSLPYEQYFGPGTRLTVT.

The chain has TRBV5-1 and TRBJ2-1, with 9 bases matching TRBD1. The J segment lost 7 bases and the V segment lost 0 bases, leaving 8 bases of the junction unmatched. This CDR3 contains 16 residues. CDR1 SGHRS and CDR2 YFSETQ come from the germline V gene. The CDR3 is CASSLAADRGMNEQFF. Here the CDR3 DNA reads TGCGCCAGCAGCTTGGCCGCGGACAGGGGAATGAATGAGCAGTTCTTC. The variable domain in full, with the rest retrieved from reference TRBV5-1 and TRBJ2-1, is KAGVTQTPRYLIKTRGQQVTLSCSPISGHRSVSWYQQTPGQGLQFLFEYFSETQRNKGNFPGRFSGRQFSNSRSEMNVSTLELGDSALYLCASSLAADRGMNEQFFGPGTRLTVL.

The DNA for the CDR3 is TGTGCCAGTCCGCCTAGCGGGGGCTACAATGAGCAGTTCTTC. It yields the protein CASPPSGGYNEQFF. The chain uses TRBV7-2 and TRBJ2-1, with 10 bases matching TRBD2. The CDR3 sequence is 14 residues long. With 9 bases clipped from V and 3 bases from J, the junction kept 5 bases outside the gene matches. Per germline, CDR1 SGHTA and CDR2 FQGNSA.

V usage is TRBV9 and J usage is TRBJ2-2; D remains ambiguous. The CDR3 extends over 14 amino acids. V lost 0 bases and J 6 bases, leaving 9 bases between the germline ends. The germline CDR1 and CDR2 sequences are SGDLS and YYNGEE. CDR3 sequence (DNA): TGTGCCAGCAGCGTAGTCAGTGGCTCCGGGGAGCTGTTTTTT. Amino acids: CASSVVSGSGELFF.

The chain is built from TRBV5-1 and TRBJ2-7, with a weak D call TRBD1 (6 bases). CDR3 length: 14 amino acids. The V gene lost 5 bases and the J gene lost 5 bases, with 17 bases spanning the gap. CDR1 and CDR2 (germline): SGHRS, YFSETQ. CDR3 DNA: TGCGCCAGCAGACCACAGGGAACTTGGAACGAGCAGTACTTC. Translation: CASRPQGTWNEQYF.

This clone was found a few times. The chain has TRBV9 and TRBJ1-4; D gene uncertain. CDR3 size: 14 residues. V was cut by 0 bases and J by 6 bases, with 9 bases left in between. Germline V gives CDR1 SGDLS, CDR2 YYNGEE. The CDR3 DNA sequence: TGTGCCAGCAGCGTAGGAGGAGACGATGAAAAACTGTTTTTT. Translating it yields CASSVGGDDEKLFF.

CDR3 nucleotide sequence: TGTGCCAGCAGCTTAGCGCCCGGGAGGGCGTACAATGAGCAGTTCTTC. The encoded protein is CASSLAPGRAYNEQFF. V and J are TRBV7-9 and TRBJ2-1, with 8 bases fitting TRBD2. J lost 4 bases, V lost 0 bases, and 5 bases had no gene match. The V gene's germline CDR1 is SEHNR and CDR2 FQNEAQ (reference sequence). This CDR3 comprises 16 residues.

The chain is built from TRBV4-1 and TRBJ2-7; TRBD1 matches at 10 bases. Unmatched junction bases numbered 10, after V lost 3 bases and J lost 5 bases. Germline CDR1 MGHRA, CDR2 YSYEKL. The CDR3 has 16 amino acids. For the CDR3, the DNA is TGCGCCAGCAGCCAGGACAGGGGGACCCTCCTAAACGAGCAGTACTTC. Amino acids: CASSQDRGTLLNEQYF.

This chain joins TRBV5-1 and TRBJ1-3, with D maybe TRBD1 (6 bases). The germline V gene encodes CDR1 SGHRS and CDR2 YFSETQ. V was pared by 4 bases and J by 0 bases, with 17 bases between. The CDR3 has 17 amino acids. The CDR3 sequence: CASSPSSQGSSGNTIYF. CDR3 DNA sequence: TGCGCCAGCAGCCCCAGTTCTCAGGGGTCCTCTGGAAACACCATATATTTT.